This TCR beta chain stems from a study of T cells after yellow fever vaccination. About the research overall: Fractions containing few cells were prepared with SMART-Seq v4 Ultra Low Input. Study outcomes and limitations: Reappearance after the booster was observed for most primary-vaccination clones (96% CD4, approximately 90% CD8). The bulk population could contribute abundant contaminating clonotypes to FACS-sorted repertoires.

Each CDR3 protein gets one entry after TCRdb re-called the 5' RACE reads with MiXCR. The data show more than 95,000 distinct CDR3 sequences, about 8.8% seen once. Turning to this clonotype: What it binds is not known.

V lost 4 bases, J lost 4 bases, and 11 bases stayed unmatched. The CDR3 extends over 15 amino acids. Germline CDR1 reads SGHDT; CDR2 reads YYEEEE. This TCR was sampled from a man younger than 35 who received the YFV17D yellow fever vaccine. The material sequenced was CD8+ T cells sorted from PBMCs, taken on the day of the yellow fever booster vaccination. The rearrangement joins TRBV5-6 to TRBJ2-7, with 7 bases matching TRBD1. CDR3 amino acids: CASSPIRQGRYEQYF. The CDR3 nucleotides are TGTGCCAGCAGCCCTATTCGACAGGGCCGGTACGAGCAGTACTTC.